Shown below are 8 T cell receptor beta chains from a single sample sequenced in a study of cytomegalovirus exposure and HLA in healthy donors. The PCR ran on 60 Vbeta and 13 Jbeta primers. Method: immunoSEQ multiplex PCR; TCRdb's copy keeps in-frame clones and lacks some. The sample consists of about 120,000 clones, 74% of them appearing once. Sequencing used PBMCs. The receptors originated from a human donor in good health.

The CDR3: CASSYSTGYNSPLHF. The CDR3 DNA sequence: TGTGCCAGCAGTTACTCGACAGGGTATAATTCACCCCTCCACTTT. The chain recombines TRBV6-5 with TRBJ1-6; 7 bases map to TRBD1. The CDR3 extends over 15 amino acids. CDR1 and CDR2 from the germline V gene are MNHEY and SVGAGI. The trim removed 0 bases at V and 4 bases at J, leaving 0 bases unmatched.

The CDR3 DNA follows: TGCGCCAGCAGCTTGGATAACAGTTACAATGAGCAGTTCTTC. Translating it yields CASSLDNSYNEQFF. V is TRBV5-1 and J is TRBJ2-1; D gene uncertain. The CDR3 loop spans 14 amino acids. CDR1 and CDR2 from the germline V gene are SGHRS and YFSETQ. Trimming took off 0 bases at V and 4 bases at J, with 8 bases between the two ends. Variable domain in full (rest from reference TRBV5-1 and TRBJ2-1): KAGVTQTPRYLIKTRGQQVTLSCSPISGHRSVSWYQQTPGQGLQFLFEYFSETQRNKGNFPGRFSGRQFSNSRSEMNVSTLELGDSALYLCASSLDNSYNEQFFGPGTRLTVL.

The chain combines TRBV5-4 with TRBJ1-1; no clear D gene. This CDR3 is built from 16 residues. V dropped 6 bases and J dropped 4 bases, with 22 bases sitting between them. The germline gives CDR1 SGHNT, CDR2 YYREEE (reference sequence). CDR3 protein: CASTFGGVRWGTEAFF. The CDR3 nucleotides read TGTGCCAGCACCTTCGGCGGGGTCCGGTGGGGCACTGAAGCTTTCTTT.

This sequence joins TRBV5-4 and TRBJ1-3; D gene uncertain. CDR3 length: 13 amino acids. Germline V gene sequence: CDR1 SGHNT, CDR2 YYREEE (reference sequence). V gave up 4 bases and J gave up 3 bases, with 8 bases separating them. In DNA form, the CDR3 reads TGTGCCAGCAGCCAGGCCCTTGGAAACACCATATATTTT. Translation gives CASSQALGNTIYF.

The V gene is TRBV29-1, the J gene TRBJ2-3, with 9 bases matching TRBD1. Germline V gene data show CDR1 as SQVTM and CDR2 as ANQGSEA. The CDR3 is 14 amino acids. V trimming: 4 bases; J trimming: 6 bases; junction bases outside the gene matches: 8. CDR3 DNA sequence: TGCAGCGTTGTTAACAGGGGGCCGTGGGATACGCAGTATTTT. It specifies CSVVNRGPWDTQYF.

The chain combines TRBV2 with TRBJ2-4, with 7 bases lining up with TRBD1. Losses at the gene ends were 6 bases for V and 5 bases for J; bases not matched to a gene: 7. This CDR3 is built from 14 residues. Germline CDR1 is SNHLY and CDR2 is FYNNEI. Here the CDR3 reads CASSEQGFQNIQYF. The CDR3 coding sequence is TGTGCCAGCAGCGAACAGGGGTTCCAAAACATTCAGTACTTC.

This rearrangement joins TRBV13 to TRBJ2-3; 8 bases align to TRBD2. The CDR3 spans 15 residues. The V and J ends lost 3 bases and 5 bases, in that order; junction bases with no gene match: 7. Germline loops: CDR1 PRHDT, CDR2 FYEKMQ (reference sequence). The CDR3 DNA sequence: TGTGCCAGCAGCTTGAGAGCGGGAGAGGTAGATACGCAGTATTTT. It translates to CASSLRAGEVDTQYF. Full variable domain (outside the CDR3, taken from reference TRBV13 and TRBJ2-3): AAGVIQSPRHLIKEKRETATLKCYPIPRHDTVYWYQQGPGQDPQFLISFYEKMQSDKGSIPDRFSAQQFSDYHSELNMSSLELGDSALYFCASSLRAGEVDTQYFGPGTRLTVL.

In DNA form, the CDR3 reads TGTGCCAGCAGCCTGGGACAGGGAAGGACAGATACGCAGTATTTT. As protein: CASSLGQGRTDTQYF. The V call is TRBV6-1, the J call TRBJ2-3; 9 bases align to TRBD1. The ends lost 6 bases at V and 3 bases at J; junction bases unmatched: 7. This CDR3 is built from 15 residues. The germline V gene has CDR1 MNHNS and CDR2 SASEGT.